This is a list of T cell receptor beta chains from one sample in a study of blood T cell repertoires in COVID-19. Repertoires were generated with immunoSEQ multiplex PCR, while TCRdb's copy carries only in-frame clones and drops some. The top ten clones hold about 3.6% of a sample with 250,000 to 300,000 clones, around 86% of them seen once. Sequences were obtained from peripheral blood. These receptors originate from a man aged 18 to 29 with active or convalescent COVID-19. Each CDR3 is given with its conserved first and last residue. D genes are given only for firm matches. Size values are once, few and many counts, or a class for expanded clones, and some rows have none.

>-|TRBJ1-6|15|-|TRBV6-4
CASSTGPRASTPLHF
TGTGCCAGCAGCACCGGGCCCAGGGCATCGACACCCCTCCACTTT
>-|TRBJ1-2|13|-|TRBV28
CASSVTDQYGYTF
TGTGCCAGCAGTGTGACAGATCAATATGGCTACACCTTC
>-|TRBJ2-3|13|once|TRBV30
CAWGGSSTDTQYF
TGTGCCTGGGGGGGGAGTAGCACAGATACGCAGTATTTT
>-|TRBJ2-6|15|-|TRBV28
CASRGGTSGANVLTF
TGTGCCAGCCGTGGCGGTACCTCCGGGGCCAACGTCCTGACTTTC
>-|TRBJ1-4|13|-|TRBV5-4
CASSAGDNEKLFF
TGTGCCAGCAGTGCAGGGGATAATGAAAAACTGTTTTTT
>TRBD2|TRBJ2-3|18|-|TRBV27
CASMWTSGGARSADTQYF
TGTGCCAGCATGTGGACTAGCGGGGGGGCCCGATCGGCAGATACGCAGTATTTT
>-|TRBJ2-3|16|-|TRBV19
CASSTPGIGMIDTQYF
TGTGCCAGTAGTACTCCCGGGATTGGGATGATCGATACGCAGTATTTT
>-|TRBJ1-3|15|-|TRBV10-3
CAIIDSRSSGNTIYF
TGTGCCATCATCGACAGCCGATCCTCTGGAAACACCATATATTTT
>TRBD1|TRBJ1-3|17|-|TRBV5-1
CASSSFGQEFSGNTIYF
TGCGCCAGCAGCTCTTTCGGACAGGAATTCTCTGGAAACACCATATATTTT
>TRBD2|TRBJ2-7|13|-|TRBV15
CATSKGTKNEQYF
TGTGCCACCAGCAAAGGGACTAAAAACGAGCAGTACTTC
>-|TRBJ1-1|13|-|TRBV5-1
CASSLTLNTEAFF
TGCGCCAGCAGCTTAACACTGAACACTGAAGCTTTCTTT
>-|TRBJ1-5|13|-|TRBV19
CASSMQEGQPQHF
TGTGCCAGTAGTATGCAGGAAGGTCAGCCCCAGCATTTT
>TRBD1|TRBJ2-3|15|-|TRBV4-3
CASSLGQGATDTQYF
TGCGCCAGCAGCCTCGGTCAGGGGGCCACAGATACGCAGTATTTT
>-|TRBJ2-4|16|-|TRBV5-1
CASSLVLHGAKNIQYF
TGCGCCAGCAGCTTGGTCCTCCACGGGGCCAAAAACATTCAGTACTTC
>-|TRBJ2-7|15|-|TRBV4-1
CASSPELSGSYEQYF
TGCGCCAGCAGCCCCGAGCTGAGCGGGTCCTACGAGCAGTACTTC
>TRBD1|TRBJ2-7|14|-|TRBV7-8
CASSPKDRGYEQYF
TGTGCCAGCAGCCCAAAGGACAGGGGGTACGAGCAGTACTTC
>TRBD1|TRBJ1-6|16|-|TRBV2
CASRGFRGRNNSPLHF
TGTGCCAGCAGGGGTTTCAGGGGGCGGAATAATTCACCCCTCCACTTT
>-|TRBJ2-7|14|-|TRBV19
CASSDAGMHYEQYF
TGTGCCAGTAGTGATGCCGGGATGCACTACGAGCAGTACTTC
>-|TRBJ2-1|15|-|TRBV11-3
CASSVPDSPYNEQFF
TGTGCCAGCAGCGTGCCAGACAGCCCCTACAATGAGCAGTTCTTC
>-|TRBJ2-5|13|-|TRBV29-1
CSVETWGQETQYF
TGCAGCGTTGAGACCTGGGGGCAGGAGACCCAGTACTTC
>-|TRBJ1-1|11|few|TRBV7-9
CASTQNTEAFF
TGTGCCAGCACCCAGAACACTGAAGCTTTCTTT
>-|TRBJ1-2|12|-|TRBV6-5
CATSGVGYGYTF
TGTGCCACATCGGGGGTAGGCTATGGCTACACCTTC